This TCR beta chain appears in the sequencing data of a study of T cells in Graves' hyperthyroidism and ophthalmopathy. The CDR3 spans 14 residues. V gave up 3 bases and J gave up 1 base, with 12 bases separating them. Germline CDR1 reads DFQATT; CDR2 reads SNEGSKA (reference sequence). Using RNA transcripts as the source, TCR beta CDR3 regions were amplified. An initial round of RT-PCR targeting the TCR CDR3 relied on the HTBI primer set. TCRdb used MiXCR to reprocess the multiplex PCR reads, holding one entry per CDR3 protein. This sample has around 450,000 distinct CDR3 sequences, with 12% to 15% found just once. This clonotype was seen ten or more times. Patients were excluded for uncontrolled infection, other autoimmune disease, pregnancy or lactation. The PBMCs studied were ones that came from roughly 11 ml fresh peripheral blood.

The chain couples TRBV20-1 to TRBJ1-1; weak D call: TRBD1 (5 bases). The sample comprised blood. The sequence came from a woman aged 18-29 years with Graves' hyperthyroidism. CDR3 bases: TGCAGTGCTAGTCGCACGGGGCGGAACACTGAAGCTTTCTTT. Protein product: CSASRTGRNTEAFF.